This T cell receptor beta chain is from a study of T cells in Graves' hyperthyroidism and ophthalmopathy. Findings and caveats of the study: Ophthalmopathy, as predicted by the model, came a median about seven months after the prediction.

This clonotype has more than one count but fewer than ten. Its specificity is not known. Researchers took RNA transcripts and amplified the TCR beta CDR3 regions from them. HTBI primers were used for first-round RT-PCR of the TCR CDR3. TCRdb re-called the multiplex PCR reads through MiXCR, storing one row per CDR3 protein. The sample has 600,000 to 850,000 distinct CDR3 sequences, under 20% seen once. Trimming took off 2 bases at V and 0 bases at J, with 16 bases between the two ends. Per germline, CDR1 LNHNV and CDR2 YYDKDF (reference sequence). This CDR3 is 17 amino acids long. This chain connects TRBV15 to TRBJ1-2; D is uncertain. Input material: blood. The receptor was derived from a woman between 50 and 59 years old with Graves' hyperthyroidism that later progressed to Graves' ophthalmopathy. CDR3 amino acids: CATSRRARADPNYGYTF. DNA for the CDR3: TGTGCCACCAGCAGAAGGGCCAGAGCCGACCCTAACTATGGCTACACCTTC.